The 2 T cell receptor beta chains below come from one sample, sequenced in a study of blood T cell repertoires in COVID-19. Measured with immunoSEQ multiplex PCR; TCRdb has only the in-frame clones, and not every one. The data hold about 82,000 clones, with about 83% observed a single time. The sample taken for sequencing was peripheral blood. The receptors were gathered from a woman aged 55-69 years with acute or convalescent COVID-19.

This clone was seen a few times. The J gene is TRBJ2-3, the V gene TRBV7-3, with TRBD2 matching 9 bases. Trimming removed 10 bases from V and 0 bases from J; junction bases left unmatched: 8. The CDR3 is 15 amino acids. Germline V CDR1 and CDR2: SGHTA, FQGTGA. CDR3 protein: CATSRAGGSTDTQYF. The CDR3 DNA is TGTGCCACTTCCAGAGCGGGGGGCAGCACAGATACGCAGTATTTT.

This sequence joins TRBV12-3 or TRBV12-4 and TRBJ1-6; 8 positions match TRBD1. Trimming cost V 7 bases and J 7 bases; bases outside gene matches: 0. The CDR3 has 12 amino acids. CDR3 sequence reads: CASTGGNSPLHF. CDR3 sequence (DNA): TGTGCCAGCACAGGGGGCAATTCACCCCTCCACTTT.